These T cell receptor beta chains were read from a single sample in a study of blood T cell repertoires in COVID-19. Sequencing was performed with immunoSEQ multiplex PCR; in TCRdb, only in-frame clones are kept and a portion is missing. This table has 200,000 to 250,000 clones, around 89% appearing once. The source material was peripheral blood. These TCRs come from a middle-aged woman with acute or convalescent COVID-19. Both conserved end residues are part of each CDR3. D genes are given only for firm matches. Clone size is shown for a subset of rows, as once, few, many or a class of expanded clone.

size	D	J	V	DNA	CDR3
few	-	TRBJ2-3	TRBV10-3	TGTGCCATCAGCGACTCTCGGGGGGCCGCAGATACGCAGTATTTT	CAISDSRGAADTQYF
-	TRBD1	TRBJ1-1	TRBV23-1	TGCGCCAGCAGTGCGACAGGGTGGGGGACTGAAGCTTTCTTT	CASSATGWGTEAFF
-	-	TRBJ1-5	TRBV6-6	TGTGCCAGCAGTTACTCGAGGGAGCCCCAGCATTTT	CASSYSREPQHF
-	-	TRBJ1-2	TRBV6-5	TGTGCCAGCAGTTACGACAGAGCTAACTATGGCTACACCTTC	CASSYDRANYGYTF
-	TRBD1	TRBJ2-2	TRBV5-4	TGTGCCAGCAGCCGAGGGACAGGGGTACGAGGCACCGGGGAGCTGTTTTTT	CASSRGTGVRGTGELFF
-	-	TRBJ2-3	TRBV5-1	TGCGCCAGCAGCTCCTACCCCAGGCCCACTAGCACAGATACGCAGTATTTT	CASSSYPRPTSTDTQYF
-	TRBD2	TRBJ2-3	TRBV5-5	TGTGCCAGCAGCCCCTCGTCTGCGGGGGGGTTCACCGATACGCAGTATTTT	CASSPSSAGGFTDTQYF
-	TRBD1	TRBJ2-5	TRBV24-1	TGTGCCACCAGTGATGCCCACGGGACAGGGGCTTTGGAGACCCAGTACTTC	CATSDAHGTGALETQYF
-	-	TRBJ1-1	TRBV7-8	TGTGCCAGCAGCTTTTCCTTCAAGGGGACTGAAGCTTTCTTT	CASSFSFKGTEAFF
-	-	TRBJ2-2	TRBV4-1	TGCGCCAGCAGCCAAGTTGTGGCCGCGACTGGGCTGTTTTTT	CASSQVVAATGLFF
-	-	TRBJ2-5	TRBV19	TGTGCCAGTAGTATACAGGGGATTAGAGGGGAGACCCAGTACTTC	CASSIQGIRGETQYF
-	-	TRBJ1-2	TRBV11-2	TGTGCCAGCAGCCGGGGTTTTACAGGGCTCAACTATGGCTACACCTTC	CASSRGFTGLNYGYTF
-	-	TRBJ1-3	TRBV7-2	TGTGCCAGCAGCTTAACCCTAGTCTCTGGAAACACCATATATTTT	CASSLTLVSGNTIYF
-	TRBD1	TRBJ1-2	TRBV6-5	TGTGCCAGCACCGGGGACAGGGGATATGGCTACACCTTC	CASTGDRGYGYTF
-	-	TRBJ1-6	TRBV18	TGTGCCAGCTCACCGATACCAGATTATAATTCACCCCTCCACTTT	CASSPIPDYNSPLHF
-	-	TRBJ1-4	TRBV7-9	TGTGCCAGCAGCCTAACCACGGCTAATGAAAAACTGTTTTTT	CASSLTTANEKLFF
-	-	TRBJ2-3	TRBV20-1	TGCAGTGCTTGGACTTCAGATACGCAGTATTTT	CSAWTSDTQYF
few	TRBD2	TRBJ2-1	TRBV4-2	TGTGCCAGCAGCCAAGAGGGATCCCAGCGGGGGGTCGAGCAGTTCTTC	CASSQEGSQRGVEQFF
-	-	TRBJ2-2	TRBV29-1	TGCAGCGTTGAAGGGGCCGGGAACCCGAACACCGGGGAGCTGTTTTTT	CSVEGAGNPNTGELFF
-	TRBD1	TRBJ2-5	TRBV3-1/TRBV3-2	TGTGCCAGCAGCCCTCGGGACAGGGGGCATGAGACCCAGTACTTC	CASSPRDRGHETQYF
-	-	TRBJ1-1	TRBV4-1	TGCGCCAGCAGCCAAAACTACGATACTTTCTTT	CASSQNYDTFF
once	-	TRBJ2-2	TRBV2	TGTGCCAGCAGTGAAGCGAAACTTAACACCGGGGAGCTGTTTTTT	CASSEAKLNTGELFF